Listed below are T cell receptor beta chains from one sample, sequenced in a study of human T cells and chemical hapten exposure. TCRdb re-analysed the RACE reads in MiXCR, keeping a single row per CDR3 protein. The table lists about 65,000 distinct CDR3 sequences, around 6.1% of them singletons. Specimen: whole blood. The receptors were gathered from a female donor in good health. Some clones in this sample may be carry-over from other donors' samples. Each CDR3 is given with its conserved first and last residue. The D gene is left open where the match is weak. Rows give clone size only sometimes, using once, few, many, or a class for an expanded clone.

many	TRBV7-2	TRBD1	TRBJ1-6	CASSPTGTGYNSPLHF	TGTGCCAGCAGCCCAACCGGGACAGGATATAATTCACCCCTCCACTTT
.	TRBV4-1	.	TRBJ2-7	CASSQEMSGSYEQYF	TGCGCCAGCAGCCAAGAGATGTCAGGGAGCTACGAGCAGTACTTC
few	TRBV5-4	.	TRBJ1-2	CASSLSANYGYTF	TGTGCCAGCAGCCTGTCCGCTAACTATGGCTACACCTTC
many	TRBV6-5	.	TRBJ2-3	CASSRQGLSTDTQYF	TGTGCCAGCAGCCGCCAGGGGCTCAGCACAGATACGCAGTATTTT
.	TRBV7-8	TRBD2	TRBJ2-7	CASSSGTILGEQYF	TGTGCCAGCAGCTCCGGGACTATCCTGGGGGAGCAGTACTTC
.	TRBV28	TRBD1	TRBJ2-7	CASSYRGRREQYF	TGTGCCAGCAGTTACAGGGGGCGCCGCGAGCAGTACTTC
many	TRBV5-1	.	TRBJ1-1	CASSFTGQNTEAFF	TGCGCCAGCAGCTTCACAGGACAGAACACTGAAGCTTTCTTT
.	TRBV19	.	TRBJ2-5	CASSIAGLKAETQYF	TGTGCCAGTAGTATAGCGGGACTTAAGGCGGAGACCCAGTACTTC
.	TRBV27	.	TRBJ2-3	CASRPVGGPTTDTQYF	TGTGCCAGCAGGCCTGTAGGGGGGCCGACCACAGATACGCAGTATTTT
many	TRBV7-2	.	TRBJ1-1	CASSLKGINTEAFF	TGTGCCAGCAGCTTAAAGGGGATCAACACTGAAGCTTTCTTT
many	TRBV11-2	TRBD2	TRBJ2-5	CASSPPSGLASWGTQYF	TGTGCCAGCAGCCCCCCATCGGGACTAGCGTCCTGGGGGACCCAGTACTTC
many	TRBV6-6	.	TRBJ1-4	CATGVGGAGATNEKLFF	TGTGCCACCGGGGTCGGGGGCGCGGGTGCAACTAATGAAAAACTGTTTTTT
many	TRBV28	.	TRBJ1-1	CASSLGGMRNTEAFF	TGTGCCAGCAGTTTGGGGGGCATGAGGAACACTGAAGCTTTCTTT
many	TRBV5-1	TRBD1	TRBJ2-1	CASSLRQGVSNEQFF	TGCGCCAGCAGCTTGAGACAGGGTGTCTCCAATGAGCAGTTCTTC
many	TRBV10-2	TRBD1	TRBJ1-2	CASSESQGAGGYTF	TGCGCCAGCAGTGAGTCACAGGGGGCAGGTGGCTACACCTTC
many	TRBV6-2/TRBV6-3	TRBD1	TRBJ1-5	CASSYSGDRGRFNQPQHF	TGTGCCAGCAGTTACTCTGGGGACAGGGGGCGATTCAATCAGCCCCAGCATTTT
.	TRBV7-6	TRBD2	TRBJ2-2	CASSSVSGSTGELFF	TGTGCCAGCAGCTCCGTTAGCGGGAGTACCGGGGAGCTGTTTTTT
many	TRBV27	TRBD2	TRBJ2-7	CASARIWDPSGSSSEWYEQYF	TGTGCCAGCGCCCGCATTTGGGATCCTAGCGGGAGTAGCAGCGAGTGGTACGAGCAGTACTTC
.	TRBV20-1	.	TRBJ1-1	CSAIRGEGSTEAFF	TGCAGTGCTATCCGAGGGGAGGGTAGCACTGAAGCTTTCTTT
few	TRBV2	.	TRBJ1-5	CASSEFGRGRDQPQHF	TGTGCCAGCAGTGAATTCGGCAGGGGAAGGGATCAGCCCCAGCATTTT
few	TRBV20-1	.	TRBJ2-1	CSARDFTGSSYNEQFF	TGCAGTGCTAGAGACTTCACAGGGAGCTCCTACAATGAGCAGTTCTTC
.	TRBV11-1	.	TRBJ1-3	CASSLNSFASGNTIYF	TGTGCCAGCAGCTTAAACAGCTTCGCGTCTGGAAACACCATATATTTT
many	TRBV20-1	TRBD1	TRBJ2-3	CSAPWTGSDTQYF	TGCAGTGCTCCTTGGACAGGATCAGATACGCAGTATTTT
few	TRBV10-1	.	TRBJ2-3	CASSELPEGDTQYF	TGCGCCAGCAGTGAGTTGCCAGAGGGAGATACGCAGTATTTT
many	TRBV20-1	.	TRBJ2-7	CSAIDRSTEQYF	TGCAGTGCTATCGACAGGTCCACCGAGCAGTACTTC
many	TRBV7-7	TRBD2	TRBJ2-3	CASSLGGRTDTQYF	TGTGCCAGCAGCTTAGGCGGGAGGACAGATACGCAGTATTTT
many	TRBV10-1	.	TRBJ2-1	CASSETGGSVNEQFF	TGCGCCAGCAGTGAGACCGGGGGATCGGTTAATGAGCAGTTCTTC
many	TRBV10-3	.	TRBJ2-1	CAISAGVDDNEQFF	TGTGCCATCAGTGCGGGAGTTGATGACAATGAGCAGTTCTTC
.	TRBV6-5	TRBD1	TRBJ1-2	CASTEAGTGGQGYTF	TGTGCCAGCACCGAAGCCGGGACAGGGGGACAAGGCTACACCTTC
many	TRBV7-2	.	TRBJ2-5	CASSRDREETQYF	TGTGCCAGCAGCCGCGACAGAGAAGAGACCCAGTACTTC
few	TRBV28	.	TRBJ1-6	CASSPPWDPARYNSPLNF	TGTGCCAGCAGTCCACCCTGGGACCCGGCGAGATATAATTCACCCCTCAACTTT
few	TRBV5-1	.	TRBJ2-7	CASSTDQGTGYEQYF	TGCGCCAGCAGCACCGATCAGGGTACGGGCTACGAGCAGTACTTC
few	TRBV12-3/TRBV12-4	TRBD2	TRBJ2-1	CASSGTSGSSRQFF	TGTGCCAGCAGTGGGACTAGCGGGAGTTCGCGGCAGTTCTTC
few	TRBV7-8	.	TRBJ2-2	CASSLIRVPNTGELFF	TGTGCCAGCAGCTTGATCCGGGTCCCCAACACCGGGGAGCTGTTTTTT
.	TRBV16	.	TRBJ2-3	CASSLYGTSSYTDTQYF	TGTGCCAGCAGCCTTTACGGAACTAGCTCCTACACAGATACGCAGTATTTT
.	TRBV7-2	.	TRBJ1-6	CASSLEGYGNSPLHF	TGTGCCAGCAGCTTAGAGGGGTACGGGAATTCACCCCTCCACTTT
few	TRBV20-1	.	TRBJ1-2	CSASPRVVYGYTF	TGCAGTGCCTCCCCCAGGGTCGTCTATGGCTACACCTTC
.	TRBV5-4	.	TRBJ2-2	CASSLDREPGSCFF	.